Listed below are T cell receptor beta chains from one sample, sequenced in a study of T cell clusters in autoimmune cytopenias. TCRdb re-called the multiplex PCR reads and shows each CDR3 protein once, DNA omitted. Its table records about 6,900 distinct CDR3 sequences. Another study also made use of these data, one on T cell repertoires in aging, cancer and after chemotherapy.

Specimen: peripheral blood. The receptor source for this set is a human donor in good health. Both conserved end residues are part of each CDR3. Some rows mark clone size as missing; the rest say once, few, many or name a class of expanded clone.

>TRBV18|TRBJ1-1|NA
CASSPLGGRAEAFF
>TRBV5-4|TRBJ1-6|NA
CASSLGRKRNSNSPLHF
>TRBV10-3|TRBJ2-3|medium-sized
CATSGGFIHQADTQYF
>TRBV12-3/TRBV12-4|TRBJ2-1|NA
CASSVLAGAVNEQFF
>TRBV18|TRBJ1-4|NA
CASSPEFMGKLFF
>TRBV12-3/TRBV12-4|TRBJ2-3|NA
CASSLTGVEPYF
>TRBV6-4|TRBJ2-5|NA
CASSDSPSETQYF
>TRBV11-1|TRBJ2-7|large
CASSLGGQGTYEQYF
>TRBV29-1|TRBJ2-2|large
CSVDGTGNTGELFF
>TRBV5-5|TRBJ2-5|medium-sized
CASSKERPGEETQYF
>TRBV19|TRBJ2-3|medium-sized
CASRPTWTDVDTQYF
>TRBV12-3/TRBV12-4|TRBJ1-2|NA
CASTPEVGLYGYTF
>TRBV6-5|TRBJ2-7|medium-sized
CASSRGGGSKYEQYF
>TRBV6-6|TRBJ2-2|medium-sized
CASTPGSGELFF
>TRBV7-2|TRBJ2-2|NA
CASSLGLAGASNTGELFF
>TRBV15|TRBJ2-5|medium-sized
CATSRELGGGQETQYF
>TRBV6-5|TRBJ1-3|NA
CASRDDRAGNTIYF
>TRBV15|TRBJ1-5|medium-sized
CATSNRVTANQPQHF
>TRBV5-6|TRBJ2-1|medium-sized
CASSTGLAGYNEQFF
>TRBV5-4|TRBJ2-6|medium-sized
CASSLGGLQGPSGANVLTF
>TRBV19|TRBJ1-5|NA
CASSEQGFQPQHF
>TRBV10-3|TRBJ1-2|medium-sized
CAISEPRDSNYGYTF
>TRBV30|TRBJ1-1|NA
CAWRGDTNTEAFF
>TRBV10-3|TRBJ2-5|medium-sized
CAISEFGETQYF
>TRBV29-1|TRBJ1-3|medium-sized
CSVRTGFSAGNTIYF
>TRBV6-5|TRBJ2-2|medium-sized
CASSRTSMTGELFF
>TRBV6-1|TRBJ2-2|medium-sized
CASRPQAATGELFF
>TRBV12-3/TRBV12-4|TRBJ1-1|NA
CASSLGGGVRTEAFF
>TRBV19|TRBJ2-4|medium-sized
CASRGRGGNIQYF
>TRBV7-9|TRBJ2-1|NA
CASSLGSGSGYNEQFF
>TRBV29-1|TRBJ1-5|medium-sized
CSAVQGAGQPQHF
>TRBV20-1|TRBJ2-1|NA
CSAPERASGHNEQFF
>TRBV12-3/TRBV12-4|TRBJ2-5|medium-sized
CASRGDTETQYF
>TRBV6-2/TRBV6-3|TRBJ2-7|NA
CASSYKSYEQYF
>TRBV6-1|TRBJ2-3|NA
CASRDRDRATDTQYF
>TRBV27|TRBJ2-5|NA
CASSLSRPPGTQYF
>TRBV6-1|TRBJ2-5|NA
CASRPTGVETQYF
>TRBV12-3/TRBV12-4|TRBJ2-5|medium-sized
CASSFYQGETQYF
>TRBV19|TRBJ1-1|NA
CASSIKAYRGNTEAFF
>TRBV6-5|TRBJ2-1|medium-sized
CASSYPRLASPRERGGRREQFF
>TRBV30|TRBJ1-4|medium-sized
CAWSVISNEKLFF
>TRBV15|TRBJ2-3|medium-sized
CATSRDFGTGSTDTQYF
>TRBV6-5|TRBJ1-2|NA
CASSWAPYGYGYTF
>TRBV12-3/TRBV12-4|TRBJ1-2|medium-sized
CASSLTAGGGGYTF
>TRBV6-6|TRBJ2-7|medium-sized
CASSHGGYEQYF
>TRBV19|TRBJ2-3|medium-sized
CASSRENTDTQYF
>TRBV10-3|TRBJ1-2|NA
CAISVDNSGVGGYTF
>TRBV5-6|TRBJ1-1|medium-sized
CASSFYSGQNTEAFF
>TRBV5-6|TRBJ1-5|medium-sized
CASSFGQGGYQPQHF
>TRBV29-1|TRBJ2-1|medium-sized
CSVVRLRNEQFF
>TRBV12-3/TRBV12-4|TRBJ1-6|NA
CASSGDGPNSPLHF
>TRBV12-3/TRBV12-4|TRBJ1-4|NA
CASSPQGQANEKLFF
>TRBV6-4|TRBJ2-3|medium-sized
CASSETSGGTDTQYF
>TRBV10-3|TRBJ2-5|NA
CATDSQGRGETQYF
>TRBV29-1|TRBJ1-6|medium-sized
CSVGTGAYNSPLHF
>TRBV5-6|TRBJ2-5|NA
CASSLRVLGIQETQYF
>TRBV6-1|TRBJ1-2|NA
CASSGRGTYGYTF
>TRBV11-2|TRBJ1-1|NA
CASSYKGSSNTEAFF
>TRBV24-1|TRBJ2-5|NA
CATSDSTGSKSYF
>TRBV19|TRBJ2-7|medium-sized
CASSLTQTYEQYF